This T cell receptor beta chain was recovered during a study of blood T cell repertoires in COVID-19. Study in general: Two negative PCRs, clearance, or symptom resolution had been documented for recovered Cohort 3 donors. PBMCs, B-cell-depleted T cells, or T cells were the source of the cDNA or gDNA that made up the material.

The study recruited people aged about 18 to 89 years across some 23 US areas. Which cohort a participant joined came from the clinical history participants gave. Libraries were prepared by immunoSEQ multiplex PCR; TCRdb keeps only in-frame clonotypes and omits some of them. The table shows around 360,000 clones, with about 89% occurring only once. The CDR3 contains 16 residues. The sequenced sample was PBMCs or T cells enriched from blood (not recorded which). The clonotype was recovered from a middle-aged man in a cohort exposed to, infected with or recovered from COVID-19 (not recorded which). This chain connects TRBV21-1 to TRBJ2-3; the table's D call, TRBD2, has no DNA check behind it. TRBV21-1 is annotated as a pseudogene. For the CDR3, the DNA is TGTGCCAGCAGCAAATTATTAGCGCGAAGCACAGATACGCAGTATTTT. Translating gives CASSKLLARSTDTQYF.